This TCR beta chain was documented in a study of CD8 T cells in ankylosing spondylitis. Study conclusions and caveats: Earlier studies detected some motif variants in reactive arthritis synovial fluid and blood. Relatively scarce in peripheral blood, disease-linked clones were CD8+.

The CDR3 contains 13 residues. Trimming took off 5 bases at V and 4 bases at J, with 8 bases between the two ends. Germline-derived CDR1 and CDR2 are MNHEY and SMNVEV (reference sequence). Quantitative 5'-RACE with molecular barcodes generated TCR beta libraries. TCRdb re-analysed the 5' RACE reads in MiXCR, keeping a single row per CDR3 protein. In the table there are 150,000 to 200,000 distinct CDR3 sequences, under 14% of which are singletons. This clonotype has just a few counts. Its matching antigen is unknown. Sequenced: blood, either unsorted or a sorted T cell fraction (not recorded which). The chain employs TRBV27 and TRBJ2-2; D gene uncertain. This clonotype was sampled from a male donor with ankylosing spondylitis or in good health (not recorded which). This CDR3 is CASSPGSTGELFF. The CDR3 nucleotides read TGTGCCAGCAGTCCCGGATCCACCGGGGAGCTGTTTTTT.